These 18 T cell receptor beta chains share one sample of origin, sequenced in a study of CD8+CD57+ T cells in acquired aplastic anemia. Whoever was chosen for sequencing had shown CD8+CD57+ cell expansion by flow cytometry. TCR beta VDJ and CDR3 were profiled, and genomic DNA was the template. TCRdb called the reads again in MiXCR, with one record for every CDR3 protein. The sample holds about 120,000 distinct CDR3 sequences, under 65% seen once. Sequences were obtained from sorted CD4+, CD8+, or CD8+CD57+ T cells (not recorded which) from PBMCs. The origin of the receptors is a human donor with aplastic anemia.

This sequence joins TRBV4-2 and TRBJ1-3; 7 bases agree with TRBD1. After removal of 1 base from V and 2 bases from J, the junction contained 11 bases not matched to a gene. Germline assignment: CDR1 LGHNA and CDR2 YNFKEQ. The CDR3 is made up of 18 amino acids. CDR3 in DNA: TGTGCCAGCAGCCAAGTAGGCGTACAGGGGATTGCTGGAAACACCATATATTTT. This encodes CASSQVGVQGIAGNTIYF.

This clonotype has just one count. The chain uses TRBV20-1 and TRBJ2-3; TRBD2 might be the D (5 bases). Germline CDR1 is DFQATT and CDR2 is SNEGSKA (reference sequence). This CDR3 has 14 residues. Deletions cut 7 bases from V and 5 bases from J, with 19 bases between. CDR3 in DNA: TGCAGTGTCCCACGGATATACGGGGAAGATACGCAGTATTTT. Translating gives CSVPRIYGEDTQYF.

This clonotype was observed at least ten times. The CDR3 region has the DNA TGCGCCAGCAGTCCCACTAGCGATGAGCAGTTCTTC. Translated: CASSPTSDEQFF. The chain combines TRBV4-1 with TRBJ2-1; TRBD2 agrees at 7 bases. This CDR3 comprises 12 residues. Per the germline V gene, CDR1 is MGHRA and CDR2 is YSYEKL. Trimming at V came to 6 bases and at J to 8 bases, leaving 4 bases not matched to a gene.

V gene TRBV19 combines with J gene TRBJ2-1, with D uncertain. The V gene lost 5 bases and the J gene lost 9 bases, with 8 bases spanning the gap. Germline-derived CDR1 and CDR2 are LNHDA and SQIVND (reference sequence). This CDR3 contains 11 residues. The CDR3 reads CASSALVEQFF. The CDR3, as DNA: TGTGCCAGTAGTGCCCTGGTTGAGCAGTTCTTC.

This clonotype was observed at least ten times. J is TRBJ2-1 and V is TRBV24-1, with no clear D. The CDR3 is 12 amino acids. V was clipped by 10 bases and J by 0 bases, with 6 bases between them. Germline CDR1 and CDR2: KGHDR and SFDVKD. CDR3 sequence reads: CATRSSYNEQFF. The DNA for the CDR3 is TGTGCCACTAGGAGCTCCTACAATGAGCAGTTCTTC.

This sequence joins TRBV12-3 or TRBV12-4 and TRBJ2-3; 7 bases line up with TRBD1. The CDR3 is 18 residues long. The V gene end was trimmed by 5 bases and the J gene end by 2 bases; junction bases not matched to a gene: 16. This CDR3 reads CASSLRKGGGLNTDTQYF. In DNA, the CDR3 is TGTGCCAGCAGTCTACGTAAAGGGGGCGGACTCAACACAGATACGCAGTATTTT.

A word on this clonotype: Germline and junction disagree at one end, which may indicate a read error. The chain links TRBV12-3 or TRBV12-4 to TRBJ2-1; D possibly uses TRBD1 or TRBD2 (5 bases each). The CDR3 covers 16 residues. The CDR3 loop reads CASNLMGDSSYNEQFF. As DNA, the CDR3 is TGTGCCAGCAATTTAATGGGGGATAGCTCCTACAATGAGCAGTTCTTC.

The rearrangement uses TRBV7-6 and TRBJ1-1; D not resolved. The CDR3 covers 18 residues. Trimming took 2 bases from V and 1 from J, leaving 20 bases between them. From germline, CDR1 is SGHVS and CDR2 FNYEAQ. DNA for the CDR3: TGTGCCAGCAGCTTAACGACAAGCGGACGAGAGGAGAACACTGAAGCTTTCTTT. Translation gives CASSLTTSGREENTEAFF.

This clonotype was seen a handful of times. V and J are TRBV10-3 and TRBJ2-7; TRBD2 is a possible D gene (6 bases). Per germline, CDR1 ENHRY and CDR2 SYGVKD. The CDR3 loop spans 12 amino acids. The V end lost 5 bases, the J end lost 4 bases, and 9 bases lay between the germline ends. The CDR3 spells CAISLGGYEQYF. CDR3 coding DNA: TGTGCCATCAGTCTCGGGGGATACGAGCAGTACTTC.

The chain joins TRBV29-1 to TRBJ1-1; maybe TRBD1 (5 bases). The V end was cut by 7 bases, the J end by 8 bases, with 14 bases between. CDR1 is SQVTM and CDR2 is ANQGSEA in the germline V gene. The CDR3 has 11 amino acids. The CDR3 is CSARRGDEAFF. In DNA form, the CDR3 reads TGCAGCGCCCGACGGGGGGACGAAGCTTTCTTT.

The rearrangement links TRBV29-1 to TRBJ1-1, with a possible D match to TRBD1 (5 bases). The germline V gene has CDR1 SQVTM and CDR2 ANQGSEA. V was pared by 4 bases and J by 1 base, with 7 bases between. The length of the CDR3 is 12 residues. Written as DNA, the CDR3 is TGCAGCGTTGTTACAGGGAACACTGAAGCTTTCTTT. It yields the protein CSVVTGNTEAFF.

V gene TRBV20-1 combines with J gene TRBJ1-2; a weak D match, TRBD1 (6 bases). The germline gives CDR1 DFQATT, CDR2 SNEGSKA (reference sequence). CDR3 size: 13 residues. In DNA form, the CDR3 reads TGCCTCCCAACTCGGCAGGGGCGCGATGGCTACACCTTC. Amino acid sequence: CLPTRQGRDGYTF.

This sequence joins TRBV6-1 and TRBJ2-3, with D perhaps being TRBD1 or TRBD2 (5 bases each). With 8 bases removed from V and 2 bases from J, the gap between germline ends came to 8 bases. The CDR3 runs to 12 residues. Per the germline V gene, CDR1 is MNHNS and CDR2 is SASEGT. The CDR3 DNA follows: TGTGCCAGCGGGACCTTCACAGATACGCAGTATTTT. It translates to CASGTFTDTQYF.

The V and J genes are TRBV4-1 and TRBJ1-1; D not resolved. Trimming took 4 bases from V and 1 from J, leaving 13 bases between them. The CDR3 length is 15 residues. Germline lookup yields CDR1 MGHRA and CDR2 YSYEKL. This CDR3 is CASSPPGRANTEAFF. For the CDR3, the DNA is TGCGCCAGCAGCCCCCCTGGGAGGGCGAACACTGAAGCTTTCTTT.

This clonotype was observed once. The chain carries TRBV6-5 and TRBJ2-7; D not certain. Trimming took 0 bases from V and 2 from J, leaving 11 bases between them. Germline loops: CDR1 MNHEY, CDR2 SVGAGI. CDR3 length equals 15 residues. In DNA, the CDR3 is TGTGCCAGCAGTTACTCGAGACGCGGAACCTACGAGCAGTACTTC. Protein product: CASSYSRRGTYEQYF.

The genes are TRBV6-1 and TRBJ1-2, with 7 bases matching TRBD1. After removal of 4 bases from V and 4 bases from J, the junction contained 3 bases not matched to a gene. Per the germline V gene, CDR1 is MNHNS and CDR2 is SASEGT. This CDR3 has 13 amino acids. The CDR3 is CASSVQGVYGYTF. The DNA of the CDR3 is TGTGCCAGCAGTGTTCAGGGGGTCTATGGCTACACCTTC.

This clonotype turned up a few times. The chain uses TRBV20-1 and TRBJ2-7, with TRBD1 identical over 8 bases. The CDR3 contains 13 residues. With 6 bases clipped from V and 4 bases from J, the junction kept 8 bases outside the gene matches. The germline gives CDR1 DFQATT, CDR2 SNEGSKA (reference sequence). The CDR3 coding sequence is TGCAGTGCGAGGACAGGGCACAGATACGAGCAGTACTTC. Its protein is CSARTGHRYEQYF.

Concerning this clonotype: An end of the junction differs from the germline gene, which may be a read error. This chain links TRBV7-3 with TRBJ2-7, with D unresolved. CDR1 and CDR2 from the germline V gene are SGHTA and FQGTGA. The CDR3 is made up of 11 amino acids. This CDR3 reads CASSAEYEQYF. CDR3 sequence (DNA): TGCGCCAGCAGCGCCGAGTACGAGCAGTACTTC.